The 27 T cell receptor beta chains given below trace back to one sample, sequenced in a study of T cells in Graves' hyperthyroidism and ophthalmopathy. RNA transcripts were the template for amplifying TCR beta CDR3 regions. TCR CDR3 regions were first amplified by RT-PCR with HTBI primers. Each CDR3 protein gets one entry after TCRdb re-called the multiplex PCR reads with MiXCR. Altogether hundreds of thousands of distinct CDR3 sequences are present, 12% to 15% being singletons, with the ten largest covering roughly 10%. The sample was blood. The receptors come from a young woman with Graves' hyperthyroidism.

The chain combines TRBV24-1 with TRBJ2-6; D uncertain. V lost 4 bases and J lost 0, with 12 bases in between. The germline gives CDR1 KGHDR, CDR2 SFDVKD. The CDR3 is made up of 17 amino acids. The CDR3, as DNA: TGTGCCACCAGTGACCTCACAGCGACCTCTGGGGCCAACGTCCTGACTTTC. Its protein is CATSDLTATSGANVLTF.

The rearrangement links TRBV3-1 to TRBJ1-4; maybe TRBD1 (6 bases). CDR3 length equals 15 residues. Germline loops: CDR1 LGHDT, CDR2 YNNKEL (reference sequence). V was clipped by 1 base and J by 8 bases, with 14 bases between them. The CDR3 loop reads CASSQVWQGMEKLFF. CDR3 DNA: TGTGCCAGCAGCCAAGTTTGGCAGGGGATGGAAAAACTGTTTTTT.

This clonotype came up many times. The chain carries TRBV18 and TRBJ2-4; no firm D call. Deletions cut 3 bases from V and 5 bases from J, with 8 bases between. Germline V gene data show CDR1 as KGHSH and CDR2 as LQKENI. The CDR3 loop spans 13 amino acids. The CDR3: CASSPGWENIQYF. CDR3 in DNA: TGTGCCAGCTCACCGGGTTGGGAAAACATTCAGTACTTC.

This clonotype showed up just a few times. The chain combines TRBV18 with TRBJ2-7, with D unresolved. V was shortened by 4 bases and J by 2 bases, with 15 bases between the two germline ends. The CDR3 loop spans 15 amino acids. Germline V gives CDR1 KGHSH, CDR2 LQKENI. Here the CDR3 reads CASSRLTEPAYEQYF. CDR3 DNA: TGTGCCAGCTCACGCCTCACAGAACCCGCCTACGAGCAGTACTTC.

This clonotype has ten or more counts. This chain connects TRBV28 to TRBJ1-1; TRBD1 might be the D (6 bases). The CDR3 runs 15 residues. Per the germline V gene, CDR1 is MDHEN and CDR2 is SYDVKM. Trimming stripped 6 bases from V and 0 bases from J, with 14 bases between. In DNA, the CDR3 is TGTGCCAGCAGCTTGAGAGGACAGATGAACACTGAAGCTTTCTTT. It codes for CASSLRGQMNTEAFF.

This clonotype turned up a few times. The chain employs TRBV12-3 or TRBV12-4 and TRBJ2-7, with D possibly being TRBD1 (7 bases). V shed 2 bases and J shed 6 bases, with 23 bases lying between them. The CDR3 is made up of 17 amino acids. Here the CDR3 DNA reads TGTGCCAGCAGTTTAAGGGCGGGGCGCAGGGGGGAGCGCGAGCAGTACTTC. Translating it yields CASSLRAGRRGEREQYF.

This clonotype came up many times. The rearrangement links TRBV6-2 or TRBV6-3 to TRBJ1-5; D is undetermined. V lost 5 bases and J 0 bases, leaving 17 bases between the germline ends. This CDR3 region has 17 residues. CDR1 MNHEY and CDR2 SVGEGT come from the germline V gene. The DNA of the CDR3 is TGTGCCAGCAGTCCTCGTCGGAGCATTTATAGCAATCAGCCCCAGCATTTT. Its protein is CASSPRRSIYSNQPQHF.

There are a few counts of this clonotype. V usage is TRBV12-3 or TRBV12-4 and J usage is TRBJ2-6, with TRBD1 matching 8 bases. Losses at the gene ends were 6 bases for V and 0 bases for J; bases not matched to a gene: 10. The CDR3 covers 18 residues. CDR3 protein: CASRDPRQGLSGANVLTF. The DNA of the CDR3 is TGTGCCAGCAGGGACCCGAGACAGGGGCTCTCTGGGGCCAACGTCCTGACTTTC.

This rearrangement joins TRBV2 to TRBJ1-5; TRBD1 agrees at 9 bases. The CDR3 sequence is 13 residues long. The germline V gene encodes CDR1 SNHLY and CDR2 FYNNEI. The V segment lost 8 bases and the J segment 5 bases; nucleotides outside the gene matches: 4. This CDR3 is CASRDRVDQPQHF. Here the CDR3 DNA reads TGTGCCAGCCGGGACAGGGTAGATCAGCCCCAGCATTTT.

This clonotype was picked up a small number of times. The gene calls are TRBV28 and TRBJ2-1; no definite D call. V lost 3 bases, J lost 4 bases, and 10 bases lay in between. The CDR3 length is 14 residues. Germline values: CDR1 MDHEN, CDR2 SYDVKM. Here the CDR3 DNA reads TGTGCCAGCAGTTTTCTGCAGGATTACAATGAGCAGTTCTTC. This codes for CASSFLQDYNEQFF.

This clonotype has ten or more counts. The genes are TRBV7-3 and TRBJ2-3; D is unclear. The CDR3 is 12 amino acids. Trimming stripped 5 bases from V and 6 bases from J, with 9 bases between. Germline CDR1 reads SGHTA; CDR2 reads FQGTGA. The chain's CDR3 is CASSPGSDTQYF. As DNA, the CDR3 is TGTGCCAGCAGCCCCGGGTCTGATACGCAGTATTTT. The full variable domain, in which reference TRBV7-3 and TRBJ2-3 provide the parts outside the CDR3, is GAGVSQTPSNKVTEKGKYVELRCDPISGHTALYWYRQSLGQGPEFLIYFQGTGAADDSGLPNDRFFAVRPEGSVSTLKIQRTERGDSAVYLCASSPGSDTQYFGPGTRLTVL.

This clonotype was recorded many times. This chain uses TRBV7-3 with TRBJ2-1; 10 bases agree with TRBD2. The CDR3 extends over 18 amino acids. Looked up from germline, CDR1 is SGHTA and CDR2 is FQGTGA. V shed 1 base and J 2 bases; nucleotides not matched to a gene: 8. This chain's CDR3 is CASSLSGGSGRAYNEQFF. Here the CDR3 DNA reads TGTGCCAGCAGCTTAAGCGGGGGGAGCGGGAGGGCCTACAATGAGCAGTTCTTC.

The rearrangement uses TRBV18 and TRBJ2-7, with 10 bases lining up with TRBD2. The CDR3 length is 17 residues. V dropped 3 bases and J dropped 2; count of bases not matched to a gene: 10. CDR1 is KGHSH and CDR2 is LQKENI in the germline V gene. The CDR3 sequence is CASSPGLAGDDAYEQYF. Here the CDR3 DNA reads TGTGCCAGCTCACCGGGTCTAGCGGGAGACGATGCCTACGAGCAGTACTTC.

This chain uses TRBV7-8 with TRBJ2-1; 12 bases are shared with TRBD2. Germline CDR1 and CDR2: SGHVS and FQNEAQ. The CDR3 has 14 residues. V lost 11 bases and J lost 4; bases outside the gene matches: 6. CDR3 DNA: TGTGCCGTCAACGGGACTAGCGGGTACAATGAGCAGTTCTTC. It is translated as CAVNGTSGYNEQFF. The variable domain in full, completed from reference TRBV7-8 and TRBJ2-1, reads GAGVSQSPRYKVAKRGQDVALRCDPISGHVSLFWYQQALGQGPEFLTYFQNEAQLDKSGLPSDRFFAERPEGSVSTLKIQRTQQEDSAVYLCAVNGTSGYNEQFFGPGTRLTVL.

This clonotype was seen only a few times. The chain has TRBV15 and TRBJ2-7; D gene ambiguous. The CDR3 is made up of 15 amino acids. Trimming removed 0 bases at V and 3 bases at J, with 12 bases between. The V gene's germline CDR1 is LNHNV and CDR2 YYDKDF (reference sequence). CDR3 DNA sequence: TGTGCCACCAGCAGAGACCGTGGACGAAACTACGAGCAGTACTTC. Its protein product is CATSRDRGRNYEQYF.

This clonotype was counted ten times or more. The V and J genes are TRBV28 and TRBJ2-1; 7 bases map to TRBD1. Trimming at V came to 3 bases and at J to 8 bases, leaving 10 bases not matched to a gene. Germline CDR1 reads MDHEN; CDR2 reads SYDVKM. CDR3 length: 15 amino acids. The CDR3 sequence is CASSLGQSSWDEQFF. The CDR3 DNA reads TGTGCCAGCAGTTTGGGACAGTCGAGTTGGGATGAGCAGTTCTTC.

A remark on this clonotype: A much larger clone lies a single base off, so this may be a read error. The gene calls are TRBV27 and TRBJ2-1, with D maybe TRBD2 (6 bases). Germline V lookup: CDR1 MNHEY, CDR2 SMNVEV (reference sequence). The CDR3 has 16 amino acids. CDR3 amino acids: CASSLSLDYARSEQFF. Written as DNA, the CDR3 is TGTGCCAGCAGTCTATCATTGGACTATGCCCGCAGTGAGCAGTTCTTC.

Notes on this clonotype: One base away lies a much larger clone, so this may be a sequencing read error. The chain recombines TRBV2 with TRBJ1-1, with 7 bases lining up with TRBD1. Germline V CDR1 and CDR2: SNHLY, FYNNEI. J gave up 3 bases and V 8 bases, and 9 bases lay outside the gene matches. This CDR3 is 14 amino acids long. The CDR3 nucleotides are TGTGCCAGCCTTTCCGCAGGGGGGTACACTGAAGCTTTCTTT. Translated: CASLSAGGYTEAFF. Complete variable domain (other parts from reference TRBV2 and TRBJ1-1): EPEVTQTPSHQVTQMGQEVILRCVPISNHLYFYWYRQILGQKVEFLVSFYNNEISEKSEIFDDQFSVERPDGSNFTLKIRSTKLEDSAMYFCASLSAGGYTEAFFGQGTRLTVV.

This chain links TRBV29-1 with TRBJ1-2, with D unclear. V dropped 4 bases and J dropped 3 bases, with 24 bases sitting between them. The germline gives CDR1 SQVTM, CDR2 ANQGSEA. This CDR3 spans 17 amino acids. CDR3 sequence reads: CSVGVLGEEGGDYGYTF. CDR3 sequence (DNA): TGCAGCGTTGGGGTCCTCGGCGAAGAGGGTGGAGACTATGGCTACACCTTC.

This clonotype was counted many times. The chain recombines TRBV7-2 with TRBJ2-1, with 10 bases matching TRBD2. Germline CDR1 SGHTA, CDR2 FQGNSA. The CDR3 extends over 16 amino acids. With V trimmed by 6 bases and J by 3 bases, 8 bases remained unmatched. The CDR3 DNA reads TGTGCCAGCAGTCCTAGGACTAGCGGACTCTACAATGAGCAGTTCTTC. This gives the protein CASSPRTSGLYNEQFF.

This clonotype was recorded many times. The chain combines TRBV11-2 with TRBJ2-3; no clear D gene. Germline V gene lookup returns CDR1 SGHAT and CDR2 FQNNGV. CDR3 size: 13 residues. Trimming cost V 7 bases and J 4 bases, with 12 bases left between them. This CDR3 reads CASNMVSPDTQYF. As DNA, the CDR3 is TGTGCCAGCAACATGGTTAGCCCAGATACGCAGTATTTT.

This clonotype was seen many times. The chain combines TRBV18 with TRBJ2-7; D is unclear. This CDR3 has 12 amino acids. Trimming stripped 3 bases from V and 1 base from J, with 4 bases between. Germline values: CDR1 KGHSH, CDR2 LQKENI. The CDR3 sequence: CASSPQSYEQYF. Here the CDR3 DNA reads TGTGCCAGCTCACCCCAATCCTACGAGCAGTACTTC.

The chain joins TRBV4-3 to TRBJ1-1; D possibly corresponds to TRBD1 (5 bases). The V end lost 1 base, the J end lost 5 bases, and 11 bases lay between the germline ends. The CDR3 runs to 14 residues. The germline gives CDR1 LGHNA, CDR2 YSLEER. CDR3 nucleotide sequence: TGCGCCAGCAGCCAAGTTTTCGGGGGGACTGAAGCTTTCTTT. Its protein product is CASSQVFGGTEAFF.

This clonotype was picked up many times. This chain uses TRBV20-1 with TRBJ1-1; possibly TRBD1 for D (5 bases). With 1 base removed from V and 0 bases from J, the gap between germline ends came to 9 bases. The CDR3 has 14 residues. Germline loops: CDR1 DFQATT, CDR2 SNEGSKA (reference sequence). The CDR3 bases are TGCAGTGCTAGAGGTGGACACGTGAACACTGAAGCTTTCTTT. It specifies CSARGGHVNTEAFF.

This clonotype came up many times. The CDR3 loop is CAISVLMGGGTEAFF. The CDR3 region has the DNA TGTGCCATCAGTGTCCTCATGGGGGGCGGCACTGAAGCTTTCTTT. The chain links TRBV10-3 to TRBJ1-1, with D perhaps TRBD1 (6 bases). This CDR3 has 15 residues. Germline CDR1 and CDR2: ENHRY and SYGVKD. Trimming took 4 bases from V and 4 from J, leaving 16 bases between them.

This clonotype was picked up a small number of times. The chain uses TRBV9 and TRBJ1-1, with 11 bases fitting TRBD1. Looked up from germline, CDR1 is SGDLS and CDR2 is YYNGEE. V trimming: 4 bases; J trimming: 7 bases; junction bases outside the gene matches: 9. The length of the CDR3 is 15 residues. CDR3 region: CASSPGQGAPREAFF. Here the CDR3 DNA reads TGTGCCAGCAGCCCCGGACAGGGGGCTCCTCGTGAAGCTTTCTTT. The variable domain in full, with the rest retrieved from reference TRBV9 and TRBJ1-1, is DSGVTQTPKHLITATGQRVTLRCSPRSGDLSVYWYQQSLDQGLQFLIQYYNGEERAKGNILERFSAQQFPDLHSELNLSSLELGDSALYFCASSPGQGAPREAFFGQGTRLTVV.

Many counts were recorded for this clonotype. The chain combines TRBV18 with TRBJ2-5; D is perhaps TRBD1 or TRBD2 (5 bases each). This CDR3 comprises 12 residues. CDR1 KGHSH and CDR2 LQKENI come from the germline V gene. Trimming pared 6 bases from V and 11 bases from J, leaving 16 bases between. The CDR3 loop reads CASSPGPVQQYF. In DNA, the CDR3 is TGTGCCAGCTCTCCGGGACCGGTGCAACAGTACTTC.